This T cell receptor beta chain was identified during a study of cytomegalovirus exposure and HLA in healthy donors. A remark on this clone: Antigen: not known.

General study points: In a later analysis, TCR association rates varied by HLA locus: DRB1 most, HLA-C fewest.

Germline CDR1 is MNHEY and CDR2 is SMNVEV (reference sequence). CDR3 size: 15 residues. The V gene end was trimmed by 5 bases and the J gene end by 12 bases; junction bases not matched to a gene: 15. The primer mix had 60 Vbeta and 13 Jbeta primers. The authors' processing: In a later analysis, around 10 million of approximately 81 million unique beta chains occurred in at least two donors. TCRdb keeps only in-frame clones here, not all; method: immunoSEQ multiplex PCR. V, J and clone size reflect that table, while D and trimming were determined from the DNA. The table has fewer than 200,000 clones, 80% to 85% seen once.

The chain carries TRBV27 and TRBJ2-1; TRBD2 matches at 8 bases. This sequence originates from a male donor in good health and CMV-seronegative. The sample taken for sequencing was PBMCs. The CDR3 reads CASSPQGGGPSGQFF. The CDR3 DNA is TGTGCCAGCAGTCCCCAGGGCGGGGGGCCCTCTGGGCAGTTCTTC.